This record covers a single T cell receptor (beta chain). Its antigen is unidentified. Sequencing was performed with immunoSEQ multiplex PCR; in TCRdb, only in-frame clones are kept and a portion is missing. The data show 57,000 or so clones, 86% seen once. The CDR3 spans 14 residues. Germline CDR1 reads SGHRS; CDR2 reads YFSETQ. Trimming stripped 0 bases from V and 2 bases from J, with 7 bases between. The sample comes from a study of OX40 agonist ivuxolimab in advanced cancers. Regarding the study as a whole: People who partly responded at 0.1-3.0 mg/kg had some of the least clonal expansion seen.

The material sequenced was CD4+ or CD8+ T cells sorted from blood, taken in a trial of the OX40 agonist ivuxolimab. V is TRBV5-1 and J is TRBJ2-3, with D uncertain. The clonotype was recovered from an adult with an advanced solid tumor such as melanoma, head and neck, liver or kidney cancer. The CDR3 nucleotides read TGCGCCAGCAGCTTGGCCGAGCTCACAGATACGCAGTATTTT. Translating gives CASSLAELTDTQYF.